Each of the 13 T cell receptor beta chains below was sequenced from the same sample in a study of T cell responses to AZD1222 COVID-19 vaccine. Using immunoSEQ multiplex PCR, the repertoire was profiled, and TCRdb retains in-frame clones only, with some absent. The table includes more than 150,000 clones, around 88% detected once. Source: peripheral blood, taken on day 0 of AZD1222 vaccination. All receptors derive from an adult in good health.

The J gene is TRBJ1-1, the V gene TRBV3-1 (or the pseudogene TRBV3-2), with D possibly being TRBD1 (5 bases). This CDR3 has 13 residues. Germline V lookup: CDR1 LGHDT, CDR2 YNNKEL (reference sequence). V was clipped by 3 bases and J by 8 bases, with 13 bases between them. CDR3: CASSQGRAVEAFF. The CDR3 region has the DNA TGTGCCAGCAGCCAGGGACGGGCGGTGGAAGCTTTCTTT.

The CDR3 here is CASSQDPGGGAYEQYF. CDR3 coding DNA: TGCGCCAGCAGCCAAGATCCCGGCGGGGGGGCCTACGAGCAGTACTTC. The rearrangement joins TRBV4-1 to TRBJ2-7, with TRBD2 identical over 9 bases. Germline V gene sequence: CDR1 MGHRA, CDR2 YSYEKL. The CDR3 consists of 16 residues. V was clipped by 0 bases and J by 2 bases; unmatched bases: 5.

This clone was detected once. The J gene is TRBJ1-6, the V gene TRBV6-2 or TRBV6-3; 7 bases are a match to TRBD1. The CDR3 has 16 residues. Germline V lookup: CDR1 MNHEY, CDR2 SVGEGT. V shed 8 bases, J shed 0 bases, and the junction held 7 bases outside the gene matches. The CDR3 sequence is CASGRDSHSYNSPLHF. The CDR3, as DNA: TGTGCCAGCGGCCGGGACAGCCACTCCTATAATTCACCCCTCCACTTT.

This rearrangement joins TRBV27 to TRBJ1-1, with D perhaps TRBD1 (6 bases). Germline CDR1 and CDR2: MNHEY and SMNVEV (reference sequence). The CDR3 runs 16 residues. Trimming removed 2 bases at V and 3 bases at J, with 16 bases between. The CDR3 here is CASSLLTGIGYTEAFF. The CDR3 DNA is TGTGCCAGCAGTTTACTTACAGGGATAGGGTACACTGAAGCTTTCTTT.

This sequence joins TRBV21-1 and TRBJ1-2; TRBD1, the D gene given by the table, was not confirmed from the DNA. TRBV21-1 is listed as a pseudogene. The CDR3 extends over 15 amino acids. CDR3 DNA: TGTGCCAGCAGCAAAAACAGGAACAGACCATATGGCTACACCTTC. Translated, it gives CASSKNRNRPYGYTF.

CDR3 region: CASSLVPGVRSTDTQYF. In DNA form, the CDR3 reads TGCGCCAGCAGCTTGGTCCCCGGGGTGAGGAGTACAGATACGCAGTATTTT. The chain uses TRBV5-1 and TRBJ2-3; maybe TRBD2 (5 bases). The CDR3 has 17 residues. Germline CDR1 reads SGHRS; CDR2 reads YFSETQ. The ends were cut back, 0 bases at V and 3 bases at J, with 17 bases in the middle.

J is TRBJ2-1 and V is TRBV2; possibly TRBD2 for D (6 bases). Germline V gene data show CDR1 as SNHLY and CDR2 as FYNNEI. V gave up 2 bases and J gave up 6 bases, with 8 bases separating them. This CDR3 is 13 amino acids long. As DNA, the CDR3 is TGTGCCAGCAGTGAACGTAGCGGCAATGAGCAGTTCTTC. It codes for CASSERSGNEQFF.

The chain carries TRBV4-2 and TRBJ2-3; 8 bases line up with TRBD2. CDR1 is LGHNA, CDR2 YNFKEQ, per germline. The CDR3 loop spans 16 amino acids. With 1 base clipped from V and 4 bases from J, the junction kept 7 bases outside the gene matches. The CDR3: CASSQGTSRQADTQYF. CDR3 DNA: TGTGCCAGCAGCCAAGGGACTAGCCGACAGGCAGATACGCAGTATTTT.

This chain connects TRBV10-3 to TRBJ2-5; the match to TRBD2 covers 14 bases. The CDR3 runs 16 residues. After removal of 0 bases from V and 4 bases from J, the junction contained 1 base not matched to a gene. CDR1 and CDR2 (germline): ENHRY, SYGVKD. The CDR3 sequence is CAISESGLAGAETQYF. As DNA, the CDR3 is TGTGCCATCAGTGAGTCGGGACTAGCGGGAGCAGAGACCCAGTACTTC.

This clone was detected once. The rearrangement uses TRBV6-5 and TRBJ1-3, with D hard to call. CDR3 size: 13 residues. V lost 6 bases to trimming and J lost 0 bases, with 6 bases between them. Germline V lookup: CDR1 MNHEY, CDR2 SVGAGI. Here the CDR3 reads CASRIISGNTIYF. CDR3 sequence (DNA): TGTGCCAGCAGGATCATCTCTGGAAACACCATATATTTT.

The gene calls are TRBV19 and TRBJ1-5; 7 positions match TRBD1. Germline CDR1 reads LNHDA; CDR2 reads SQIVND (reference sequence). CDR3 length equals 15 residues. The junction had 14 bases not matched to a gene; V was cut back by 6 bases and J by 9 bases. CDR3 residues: CASRETGRILGPQHF. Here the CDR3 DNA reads TGTGCCAGTAGGGAGACAGGGAGGATTCTTGGGCCCCAGCATTTT.

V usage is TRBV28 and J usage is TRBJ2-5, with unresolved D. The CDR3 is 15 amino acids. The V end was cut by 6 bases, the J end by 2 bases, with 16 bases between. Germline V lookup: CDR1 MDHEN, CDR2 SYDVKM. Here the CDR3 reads CASSYRSALQETQYF. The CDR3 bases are TGTGCCAGCAGCTACCGTAGTGCGCTTCAAGAGACCCAGTACTTC.

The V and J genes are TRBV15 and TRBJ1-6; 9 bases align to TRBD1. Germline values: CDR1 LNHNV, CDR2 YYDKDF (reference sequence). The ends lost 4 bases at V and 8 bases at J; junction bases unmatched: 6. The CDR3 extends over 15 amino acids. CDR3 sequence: CATSTGTGRDSPLHF. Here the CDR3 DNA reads TGTGCCACCAGCACCGGGACAGGGAGGGATTCACCCCTCCACTTT.